Shown below are 17 T cell receptor beta chains from a single sample sequenced in a study of shared T cell receptors in the human thymus. Sequencing used immunoSEQ multiplex PCR; TCRdb keeps in-frame clones, though not all of them. The sample consists of roughly 710,000 clones, over 75% of them appearing once. These records were also assigned to another study, of human thymus T cells.

Sequencing was carried out using thymocytes. Receptors were obtained from a girl in the first two years of life with a congenital heart defect.

The rearrangement uses TRBV7-8 and TRBJ2-5; 9 bases agree with TRBD1. The CDR3 covers 15 residues. The V gene's germline CDR1 is SGHVS and CDR2 FQNEAQ. Trimming cost V 3 bases and J 5 bases; bases outside gene matches: 7. In DNA form, the CDR3 reads TGTGCCAGCAGCTTCAACAGGGGGCGGGAGGAGACCCAGTACTTC. Translated, it gives CASSFNRGREETQYF.

This clone was detected only a few times. The chain links TRBV5-8 to TRBJ1-6; D call uncertain. Germline V CDR1 and CDR2: SGHTS, YDEGEE. The CDR3 loop spans 15 amino acids. V was cut by 1 base and J by 1 base, with 6 bases left in between. CDR3 bases: TGTGCCAGCAGCTTGCGGGATTCCTATAATTCACCCCTCCACTTT. Translated, it gives CASSLRDSYNSPLHF.

This clone was seen a single time. The chain links TRBV2 to TRBJ1-1; D call uncertain. Germline values: CDR1 SNHLY, CDR2 FYNNEI. There are 18 residues in the CDR3. V was trimmed by 2 bases and J by 0 bases, leaving 19 bases between them. The CDR3 DNA reads TGTGCCAGCAGTGAATCCCGAGTGGGCAGTAAGATGAACACTGAAGCTTTCTTT. It specifies CASSESRVGSKMNTEAFF.

This CDR3 is CASSQDRGVFDEQFF. For the CDR3, the DNA is TGTGCCAGTAGTCAGGACAGGGGAGTATTCGATGAGCAGTTCTTC. The chain has TRBV19 and TRBJ2-1, with 9 positions matching TRBD1. V trimming: 5 bases; J trimming: 8 bases; junction bases outside the gene matches: 10. CDR3 length: 15 residues. Germline assignment: CDR1 LNHDA and CDR2 SQIVND (reference sequence).

The gene calls are TRBV11-2 and TRBJ2-1, with 14 bases lining up with TRBD2. This CDR3 spans 17 amino acids. Trimming cost V 4 bases and J 4 bases; bases outside gene matches: 6. Germline CDR1 is SGHAT and CDR2 is FQNNGV. The CDR3 DNA reads TGTGCCAGCAGCTCCCGACTAGCGGGGGGGCTGTACAATGAGCAGTTCTTC. Its translation: CASSSRLAGGLYNEQFF.

The chain is built from TRBV4-3 and TRBJ2-7, with D perhaps TRBD1 (5 bases). The CDR3 is made up of 15 amino acids. Germline-derived CDR1 and CDR2 are LGHNA and YSLEER. V lost 1 base, J lost 7 bases, and 17 bases lay in between. CDR3 amino acids: CASSQGPTDLREQYF. The CDR3 DNA follows: TGCGCCAGCAGCCAAGGCCCGACAGACTTACGAGAGCAGTACTTC.

J is TRBJ1-1 and V is TRBV30; D is possibly TRBD1 (6 bases). V was clipped by 5 bases and J by 4 bases, with 17 bases between them. Germline V gene sequence: CDR1 GTSNPN, CDR2 SVGIG (reference sequence). This CDR3 has 14 amino acids. The CDR3 DNA reads TGTGCCTGGGTCGTTTGGGGGCCGGCCACTGAAGCTTTCTTT. Translation: CAWVVWGPATEAFF.

The V gene is TRBV4-1, the J gene TRBJ2-5; maybe TRBD1 (5 bases). Germline CDR1 and CDR2: MGHRA and YSYEKL. This CDR3 spans 18 amino acids. Trimming left V 6 bases short and J 0 bases short, with 23 bases between. The CDR3 DNA reads as TGCGCCAGCAGTCTTGAACCAACAGGTGTCAAGTACCAAGAGACCCAGTACTTC. It yields the protein CASSLEPTGVKYQETQYF.

The V gene is TRBV4-3, the J gene TRBJ1-1; possibly TRBD1 for D (5 bases). In germline, CDR1 is LGHNA, CDR2 YSLEER. The V end lost 1 base, the J end lost 0 bases, and 15 bases lay between the germline ends. The CDR3 totals 17 residues. CDR3 amino acids: CASSQGVGRAMNTEAFF. As DNA, the CDR3 is TGCGCCAGCAGCCAAGGGGTGGGCAGGGCGATGAACACTGAAGCTTTCTTT.

The chain couples TRBV5-1 to TRBJ1-4, with unresolved D. In germline, CDR1 is SGHRS, CDR2 YFSETQ. The CDR3 length is 13 residues. The ends were cut back, 0 bases at V and 8 bases at J, with 8 bases in the middle. The chain's CDR3 is CASSLVYSEKLFF. Written as DNA, the CDR3 is TGCGCCAGCAGCTTGGTATACAGCGAAAAACTGTTTTTT.

The chain carries TRBV5-5 and TRBJ1-4; TRBD1 aligns across 7 bases. Germline V gene data show CDR1 as SGHKS and CDR2 as YYEKEE (reference sequence). This CDR3 contains 14 residues. Losses at the gene ends were 3 bases for V and 8 bases for J; bases not matched to a gene: 7. This chain's CDR3 is CASSSQGEWEKLFF. CDR3 sequence (DNA): TGTGCCAGCAGCTCGCAGGGGGAATGGGAAAAACTGTTTTTT.

V is TRBV10-3 and J is TRBJ1-2; 7 bases match TRBD1. The CDR3 sequence is 13 residues long. Germline CDR1 ENHRY, CDR2 SYGVKD. Trimming cost V 6 bases and J 8 bases; bases outside gene matches: 9. CDR3 in amino acids: CAIRETGVGGYTF. CDR3 nucleotides: TGTGCCATCAGGGAAACAGGGGTTGGCGGCTACACCTTC.

The chain recombines TRBV6-4 with TRBJ1-5, with D possibly TRBD1 on 6 matching bases. V lost 3 bases to trimming and J lost 3 bases, with 15 bases between them. The CDR3 extends over 16 amino acids. Germline lookup yields CDR1 MRHNA and CDR2 SNTAGT. The CDR3 nucleotides read TGTGCCAGCAGTGAGTCGGGTACAGGGCCCAATCAGCCCCAGCATTTT. Translating it yields CASSESGTGPNQPQHF.

V usage is TRBV4-1 and J usage is TRBJ1-2; no clear D gene. Germline lookup yields CDR1 MGHRA and CDR2 YSYEKL. V was pared by 4 bases and J by 8 bases, with 14 bases between. CDR3 length: 13 amino acids. CDR3 protein: CASSLVEREGYTF. The CDR3 nucleotides are TGCGCCAGCAGCCTTGTAGAGCGGGAGGGCTACACCTTC.

This rearrangement joins TRBV27 to TRBJ2-3; D is perhaps TRBD2 (5 bases). Between the trimmed V and J ends, which lost 5 bases and 4 bases, there was a span of 10 bases. Germline assignment: CDR1 MNHEY and CDR2 SMNVEV (reference sequence). CDR3 length equals 13 residues. CDR3 residues: CASSAGVPDTQYF. As DNA, the CDR3 is TGTGCCAGCAGTGCCGGGGTTCCAGATACGCAGTATTTT.

The chain carries TRBV5-1 and TRBJ2-2; D might be TRBD2 (5 bases). Trimming cost V 1 base and J 6 bases, with 16 bases left between them. The CDR3 is made up of 16 amino acids. Germline CDR1 reads SGHRS; CDR2 reads YFSETQ. CDR3 bases: TGCGCCAGCAGCTTGTATCCCCCTGGACTCTCCGGGGAGCTGTTTTTT. Encoded protein: CASSLYPPGLSGELFF. Full variable domain (rest looked up from reference TRBV5-1 and TRBJ2-2): KAGVTQTPRYLIKTRGQQVTLSCSPISGHRSVSWYQQTPGQGLQFLFEYFSETQRNKGNFPGRFSGRQFSNSRSEMNVSTLELGDSALYLCASSLYPPGLSGELFFGEGSRLTVL.

This clone has just one count. The J gene is TRBJ1-2, the V gene TRBV7-9; TRBD1 is a possible D gene (6 bases). The germline gives CDR1 SEHNR, CDR2 FQNEAQ (reference sequence). Trimming stripped 5 bases from V and 10 bases from J, with 11 bases between. There are 11 residues in the CDR3. The CDR3 here is CASSRGQFYTF. CDR3 in DNA: TGTGCCAGCAGCCGCGGACAGTTCTACACCTTC. The variable domain in full, completed from reference TRBV7-9 and TRBJ1-2, reads DTGVSQNPRHKITKRGQNVTFRCDPISEHNRLYWYRQTLGQGPEFLTYFQNEAQLEKSRLLSDRFSAERPKGSFSTLEIQRTEQGDSAMYLCASSRGQFYTFGSGTRLTVV.